The 2 T cell receptor beta chains given below trace back to one sample, sequenced in a study of blood T cells in healthy people across ages. The use of a sample-barcoded 5' primer and a J-beta primer mix characterized a second PCR of 7 to 11 cycles. TCRdb reprocessed the 5' RACE reads with MiXCR, giving one entry per CDR3 protein. The table lists fewer than 950,000 distinct CDR3 sequences, 35% to 40% of them singletons. Material for sequencing was blood. These receptors originate from a man between 18 and 35 years old in good health.

Only a few counts were recorded for this clonotype. The V gene is TRBV24-1, the J gene TRBJ1-6, with D uncertain. Germline-derived CDR1 and CDR2 are KGHDR and SFDVKD. With 1 base removed from V and 7 bases from J, the gap between germline ends came to 4 bases. This CDR3 contains 13 residues. CDR3 coding DNA: TGTGCCACCAGTGATTTCGTAAATTCACCCCTCCACTTT. Protein: CATSDFVNSPLHF.

This clonotype was counted at least ten times. The chain joins TRBV29-1 to TRBJ1-2, with 10 nucleotides matching TRBD1. The junction had 8 bases not matched to a gene; V was cut back by 3 bases and J by 4 bases. Germline CDR1 reads SQVTM; CDR2 reads ANQGSEA. This CDR3 has 15 amino acids. The chain's CDR3 is CSVETWTGGGYGYTF. DNA of the CDR3: TGCAGCGTTGAGACCTGGACAGGGGGTGGCTATGGCTACACCTTC.